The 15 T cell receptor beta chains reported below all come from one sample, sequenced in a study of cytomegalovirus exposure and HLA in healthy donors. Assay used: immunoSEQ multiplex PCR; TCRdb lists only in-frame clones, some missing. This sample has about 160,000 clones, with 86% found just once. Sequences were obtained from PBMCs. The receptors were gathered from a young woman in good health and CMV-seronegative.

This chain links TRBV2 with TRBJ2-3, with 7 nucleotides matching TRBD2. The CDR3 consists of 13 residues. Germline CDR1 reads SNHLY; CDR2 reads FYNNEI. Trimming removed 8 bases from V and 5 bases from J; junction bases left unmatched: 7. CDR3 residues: CASGGLLIDTQYF. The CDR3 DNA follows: TGTGCCAGCGGGGGACTATTGATAGATACGCAGTATTTT.

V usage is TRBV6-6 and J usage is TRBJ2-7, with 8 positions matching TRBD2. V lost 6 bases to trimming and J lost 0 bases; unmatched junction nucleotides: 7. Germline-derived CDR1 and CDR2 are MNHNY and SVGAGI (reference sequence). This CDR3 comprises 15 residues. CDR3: CASRLERETSYEQYF. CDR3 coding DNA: TGTGCCAGCAGACTGGAGCGGGAGACCTCCTACGAGCAGTACTTC.

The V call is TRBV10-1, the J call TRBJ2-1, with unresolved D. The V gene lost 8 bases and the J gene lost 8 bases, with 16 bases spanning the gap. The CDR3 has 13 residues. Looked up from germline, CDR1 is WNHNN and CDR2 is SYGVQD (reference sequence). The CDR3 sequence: CASLLPGVDEQFF. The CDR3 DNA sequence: TGCGCCAGCCTGTTGCCCGGTGTGGATGAGCAGTTCTTC.

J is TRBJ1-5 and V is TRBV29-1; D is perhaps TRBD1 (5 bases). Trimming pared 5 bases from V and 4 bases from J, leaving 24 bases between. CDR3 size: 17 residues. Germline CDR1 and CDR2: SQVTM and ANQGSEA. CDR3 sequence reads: CSVPTGGREIWNQPQHF. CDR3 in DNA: TGCAGCGTTCCCACCGGTGGCAGGGAAATATGGAATCAGCCCCAGCATTTT.

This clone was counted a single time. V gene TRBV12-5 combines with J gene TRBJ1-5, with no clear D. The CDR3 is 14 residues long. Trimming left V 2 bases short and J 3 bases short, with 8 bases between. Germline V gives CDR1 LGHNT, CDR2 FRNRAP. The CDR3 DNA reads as TGTGCTAGTGGTTTGAATTCCGTCAATCAGCCCCAGCATTTT. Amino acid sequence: CASGLNSVNQPQHF.

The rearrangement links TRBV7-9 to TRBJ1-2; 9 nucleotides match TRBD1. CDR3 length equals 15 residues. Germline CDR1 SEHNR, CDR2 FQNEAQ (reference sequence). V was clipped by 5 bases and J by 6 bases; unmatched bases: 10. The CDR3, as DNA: TGTGCCAGCAGCCCCCCGGGACAGGGTAGGAATGGCTACACCTTC. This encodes CASSPPGQGRNGYTF.

Here the CDR3 reads CASSRVSGGALGANVLTF. CDR3 in DNA: TGTGCCAGTAGTAGAGTTAGCGGGGGGGCCCTCGGGGCCAACGTCCTGACTTTC. The chain carries TRBV19 and TRBJ2-6; 11 bases line up with TRBD2. This CDR3 has 18 amino acids. In germline, CDR1 is LNHDA, CDR2 SQIVND (reference sequence). Trimming took 4 bases from V and 4 from J; bases not matched to a gene: 9.

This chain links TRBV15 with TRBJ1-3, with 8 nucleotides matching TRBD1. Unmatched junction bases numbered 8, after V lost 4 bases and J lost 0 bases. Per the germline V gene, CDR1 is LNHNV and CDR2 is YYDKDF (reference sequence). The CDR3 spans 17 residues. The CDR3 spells CATSTPGGLISGNTIYF. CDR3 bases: TGTGCCACCAGCACACCAGGGGGCCTGATCTCTGGAAACACCATATATTTT.

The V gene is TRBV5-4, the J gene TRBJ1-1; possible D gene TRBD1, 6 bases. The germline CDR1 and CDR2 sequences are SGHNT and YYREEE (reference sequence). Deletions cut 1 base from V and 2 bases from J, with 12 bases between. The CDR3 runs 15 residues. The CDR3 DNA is TGTGCCAGCAGCTTGAGTAGGGGGGGCAACACTGAAGCTTTCTTT. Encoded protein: CASSLSRGGNTEAFF.

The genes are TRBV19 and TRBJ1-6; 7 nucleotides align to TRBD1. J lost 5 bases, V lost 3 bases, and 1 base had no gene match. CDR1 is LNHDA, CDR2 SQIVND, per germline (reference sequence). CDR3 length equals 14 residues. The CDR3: CASSMGTDNSPLHF. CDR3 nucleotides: TGTGCCAGTAGTATGGGGACAGATAATTCACCCCTCCACTTT.

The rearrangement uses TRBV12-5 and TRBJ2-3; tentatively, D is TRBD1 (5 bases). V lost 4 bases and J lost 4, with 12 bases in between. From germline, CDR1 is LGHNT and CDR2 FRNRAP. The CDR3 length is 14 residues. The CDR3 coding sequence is TGTGCTAGTGGTTCGACAATAGGGGCAGATACGCAGTATTTT. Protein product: CASGSTIGADTQYF.

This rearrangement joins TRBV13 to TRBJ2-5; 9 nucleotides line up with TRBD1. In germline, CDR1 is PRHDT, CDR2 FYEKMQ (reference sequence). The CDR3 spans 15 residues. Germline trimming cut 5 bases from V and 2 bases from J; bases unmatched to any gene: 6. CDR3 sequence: CASSLDRGAQETQYF. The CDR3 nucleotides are TGTGCCAGCAGCCTCGACAGGGGGGCTCAAGAGACCCAGTACTTC.

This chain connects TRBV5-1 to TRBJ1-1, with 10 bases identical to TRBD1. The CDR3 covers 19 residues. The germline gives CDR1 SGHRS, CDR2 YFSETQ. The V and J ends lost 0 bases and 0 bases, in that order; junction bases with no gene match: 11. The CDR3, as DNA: TGCGCCAGCAGCTTGGATGTTAGGGGACAGGGGCGGGTGAACACTGAAGCTTTCTTT. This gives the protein CASSLDVRGQGRVNTEAFF.

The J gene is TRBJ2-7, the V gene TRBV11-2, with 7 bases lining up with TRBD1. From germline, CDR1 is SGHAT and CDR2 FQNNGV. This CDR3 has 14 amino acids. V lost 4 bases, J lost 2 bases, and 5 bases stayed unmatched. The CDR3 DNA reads TGTGCCAGCAGCTCGACAGGGTTTCCCTACGAGCAGTACTTC. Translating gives CASSSTGFPYEQYF.

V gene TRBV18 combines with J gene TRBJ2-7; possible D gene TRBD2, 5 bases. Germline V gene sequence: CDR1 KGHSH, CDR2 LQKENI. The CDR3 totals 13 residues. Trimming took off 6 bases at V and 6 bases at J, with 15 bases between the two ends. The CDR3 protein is CASSLRGEAEQYF. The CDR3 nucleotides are TGTGCCAGCTCCCTCCGGGGTGAGGCCGAGCAGTACTTC.